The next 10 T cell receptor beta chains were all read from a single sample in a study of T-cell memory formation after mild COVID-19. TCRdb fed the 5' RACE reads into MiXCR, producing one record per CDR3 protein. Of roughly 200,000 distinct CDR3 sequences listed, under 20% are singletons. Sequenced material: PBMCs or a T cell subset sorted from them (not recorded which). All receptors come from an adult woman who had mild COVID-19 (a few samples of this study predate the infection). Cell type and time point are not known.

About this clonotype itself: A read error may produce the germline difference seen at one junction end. CDR3 in amino acids: CASSTGTEINQQFF. The DNA of the CDR3 is TGTGCCAGCAGCACGGGAACGGAAATCAATCAGCAGTTCTTC. This chain joins TRBV11-2 and TRBJ2-1; tentatively, D is TRBD2 (5 bases). Germline V gene lookup returns CDR1 SGHAT and CDR2 FQNNGV. The CDR3 spans 14 residues. The whole variable domain, filled in from reference TRBV11-2 and TRBJ2-1, reads EAGVAQSPRYKIIEKRQSVAFWCNPISGHATLYWYQQILGQGPKLLIQFQNNGVVDDSQLPKDRFSAERLKGVDSTLKIQPAKLEDSAVYLCASSTGTEINQQFFGPGTRLTVL.

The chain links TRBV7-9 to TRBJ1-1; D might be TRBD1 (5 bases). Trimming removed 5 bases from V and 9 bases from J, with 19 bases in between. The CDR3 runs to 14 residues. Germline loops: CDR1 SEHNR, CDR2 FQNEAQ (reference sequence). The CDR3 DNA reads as TGTGCCAGCAGCCGTATAGGATCGGGGACCAAAGCTTTCTTT. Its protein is CASSRIGSGTKAFF.

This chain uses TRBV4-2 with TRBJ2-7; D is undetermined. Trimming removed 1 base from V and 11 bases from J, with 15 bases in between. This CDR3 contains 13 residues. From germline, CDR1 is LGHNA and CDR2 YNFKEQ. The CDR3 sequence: CASSQVMGQLEYF. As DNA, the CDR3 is TGTGCCAGCAGCCAAGTAATGGGTCAGCTTGAGTACTTC.

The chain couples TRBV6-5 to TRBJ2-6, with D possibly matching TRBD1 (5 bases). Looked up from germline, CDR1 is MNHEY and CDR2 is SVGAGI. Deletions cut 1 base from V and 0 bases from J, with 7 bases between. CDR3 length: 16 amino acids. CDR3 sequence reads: CASSYWGNSGANVLTF. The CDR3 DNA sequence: TGTGCCAGCAGTTACTGGGGCAACTCTGGGGCCAACGTCCTGACTTTC.

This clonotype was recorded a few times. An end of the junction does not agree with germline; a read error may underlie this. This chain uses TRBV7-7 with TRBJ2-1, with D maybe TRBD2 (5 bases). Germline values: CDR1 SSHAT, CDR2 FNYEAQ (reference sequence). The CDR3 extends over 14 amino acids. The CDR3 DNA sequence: TGTGCTAGCAGCTTGGTCGGAGGACGGAATGAGCAGTTCTTC. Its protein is CASSLVGGRNEQFF.

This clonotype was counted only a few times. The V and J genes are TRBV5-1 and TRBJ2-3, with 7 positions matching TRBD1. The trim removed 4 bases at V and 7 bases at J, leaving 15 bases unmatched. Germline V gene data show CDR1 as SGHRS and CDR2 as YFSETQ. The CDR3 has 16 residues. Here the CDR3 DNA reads TGCGCCAGCAGCAGCTACCAGGGGGTTCAGTGGTATACGCAGTATTTT. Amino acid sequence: CASSSYQGVQWYTQYF.

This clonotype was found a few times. DNA for the CDR3: TGCGCCAGCAGCCAATTACTTGCCCCGGATAACTATGGCTACACCTTC. Protein sequence: CASSQLLAPDNYGYTF. The chain combines TRBV4-1 with TRBJ1-2; D gene unclear. This CDR3 comprises 16 residues. V was cut by 2 bases and J by 1 base, with 14 bases left in between. The germline CDR1 and CDR2 sequences are MGHRA and YSYEKL.

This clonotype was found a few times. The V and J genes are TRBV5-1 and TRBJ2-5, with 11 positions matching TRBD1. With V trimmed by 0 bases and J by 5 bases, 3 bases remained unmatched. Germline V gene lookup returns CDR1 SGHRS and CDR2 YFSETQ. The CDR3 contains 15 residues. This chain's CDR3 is CASSLGDRGSETQYF. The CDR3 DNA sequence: TGCGCCAGCAGCTTGGGGGACAGGGGGTCCGAGACCCAGTACTTC.

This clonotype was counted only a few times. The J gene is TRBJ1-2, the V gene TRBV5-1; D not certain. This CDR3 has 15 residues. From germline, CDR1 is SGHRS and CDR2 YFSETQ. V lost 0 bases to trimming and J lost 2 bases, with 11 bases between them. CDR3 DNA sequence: TGCGCCAGCAGCTTGGGTGACACACCGAACTATGGCTACACCTTC. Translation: CASSLGDTPNYGYTF.

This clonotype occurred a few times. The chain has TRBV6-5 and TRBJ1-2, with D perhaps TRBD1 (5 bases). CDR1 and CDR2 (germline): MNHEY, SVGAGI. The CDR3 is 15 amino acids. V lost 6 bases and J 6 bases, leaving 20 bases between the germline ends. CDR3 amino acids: CASSLYTGTPNGYTF. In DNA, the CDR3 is TGTGCCAGCAGCCTATACACCGGGACCCCTAATGGCTACACCTTC.